The source of this T cell receptor beta chain is a study of cytomegalovirus exposure and HLA in healthy donors. The study's findings and limits: First-cohort TCR clusters were later found to tend to co-occur in the 120 validation repertoires. Cytomegalovirus-associated status was assigned to fewer than 200 TCR beta chains.

This clone has a single count. Antigen: not known. Donors were drawn from the 120-subject validation cohort, separate from the approximately 670-subject first cohort. The CDR3 is made up of 18 amino acids. V lost 2 bases to trimming and J lost 5 bases; unmatched junction nucleotides: 13. Germline V CDR1 and CDR2: MGHRA, YSYEKL. Sequenced by immunoSEQ multiplex PCR; TCRdb stores in-frame clones only, minus some. The sample lists 200,000 or so clones, 84% occurring once. The rearrangement links TRBV4-1 to TRBJ2-2; 8 bases match TRBD2. The sequencing sample was made of PBMCs. The clonotype comes from a woman aged 30 to 39 in good health and CMV-seropositive. CDR3 DNA: TGCGCCAGCAGCCAACGGGAGGGGAGCGGGAGTCCTACCGGGGAGCTGTTTTTT. It codes for CASSQREGSGSPTGELFF.